This paragraph reports one T cell receptor beta chain. This entry belongs to a study of technical replicates of blood from several donors. V lost 2 bases and J lost 3, with 11 bases in between. This CDR3 region has 14 residues. Germline V gives CDR1 MGHRA, CDR2 YSYEKL. Sequenced by immunoSEQ multiplex PCR; TCRdb stores in-frame clones only, minus some. The sample has about 100,000 clones; 95% are singletons. V gene TRBV4-1 combines with J gene TRBJ2-7; TRBD1 might be the D (6 bases). The source is a human donor in good health. Sequenced sample: T cells isolated from PBMCs. The CDR3 here is CASSQRTRGYEQYF. The CDR3 DNA is TGCGCCAGCAGCCAACGGACCAGGGGCTACGAGCAGTACTTC.